The source of this TCR beta chain is a study of regulatory T cells in long-lasting Graves disease. CDR3 regions were amplified by Arm-PCR using iRepertoire HTBI primers to build TCR beta libraries. TCRdb fed the multiplex PCR reads into MiXCR, producing one record per CDR3 protein. The table includes 580,000 or so distinct CDR3 sequences, 16% detected once. Notes on the study in general: Repertoires from persistent disease leaned toward TRBV28, TRBJ1-2 and TRBJ2-5.

There are 17 residues in the CDR3. With V trimmed by 7 bases and J by 0 bases, 12 bases remained unmatched. Germline assignment: CDR1 LNHDA and CDR2 SQIVND (reference sequence). This clonotype was counted only a few times. Its antigen is undetermined. The time point is: newly diagnosed GD, antithyroid drugs for less than 3 months. Extracted PBMC RNA gave rise to the TCR library. The same sample was also used in a study of T cells in Graves' hyperthyroidism and ophthalmopathy.

The receptor comes from a man aged 18 to 29 with Graves disease. The rearrangement links TRBV19 to TRBJ2-1, with 7 bases aligning to TRBD1. The source material was peripheral blood mononuclear cells (PBMCs), sampled at new diagnosis, from a patient treated with antithyroid drugs. CDR3 loop: CASTRYGQVGSYNEQFF. In DNA form, the CDR3 reads TGTGCCAGTACCCGATACGGACAGGTGGGCTCCTACAATGAGCAGTTCTTC.